One sample yielded the 27 T cell receptor beta chains listed below, sequenced in a study of control samples from healthy donors and cancer patients. Sequenced by immunoSEQ multiplex PCR; TCRdb stores in-frame clones only, minus some. The sample has tens of thousands of clones; roughly 82% are singletons. The sequenced sample was blood. These receptors were collected from a man in his forties or fifties in good health.

The chain links TRBV5-4 to TRBJ2-1; tentatively, D is TRBD2 (6 bases). The V and J ends lost 4 bases and 4 bases respectively, with 21 bases between them. In germline, CDR1 is SGHNT, CDR2 YYREEE (reference sequence). The CDR3 length is 17 residues. CDR3 loop: CASSPDGLTSNYNEQFF. CDR3 sequence (DNA): TGTGCCAGCAGCCCCGATGGACTAACCAGTAATTACAATGAGCAGTTCTTC.

V and J are TRBV27 and TRBJ1-2, with D uncertain. V lost 6 bases to trimming and J lost 3 bases, with 11 bases between them. Germline V gene lookup returns CDR1 MNHEY and CDR2 SMNVEV (reference sequence). CDR3 length equals 13 residues. The CDR3 reads CASRPWTDYGYTF. DNA of the CDR3: TGTGCCAGCAGGCCCTGGACGGACTATGGCTACACCTTC.

V is TRBV4-3 and J is TRBJ2-3; 9 positions match TRBD2. CDR1 and CDR2 from the germline V gene are LGHNA and YSLEER. V lost 2 bases to trimming and J lost 3 bases; unmatched junction nucleotides: 6. The CDR3 has 16 amino acids. The CDR3 is CASSQTGLAGTDTQYF. In nucleotides, the CDR3 is TGCGCCAGCAGCCAAACGGGACTAGCTGGGACAGATACGCAGTATTTT.

A note on this clone: One end of the junction fails to match germline, which may point to a read error. The chain joins TRBV15 to TRBJ1-2; perhaps TRBD1 as D (5 bases). The germline V gene has CDR1 LNHNV and CDR2 YYDKDF (reference sequence). The CDR3 runs to 12 residues. The CDR3 coding sequence is TGTGCCACCAGCAGAGATTTGGACACATCTCTCTTC. Translating gives CATSRDLDTSLF.

In DNA, the CDR3 is TGCGCCAGCAGCCAAGGACAGGGGGGAACTGAAGCTTTCTTT. The encoded protein is CASSQGQGGTEAFF. The chain joins TRBV4-3 to TRBJ1-1; 9 bases are a match to TRBD1. The ends lost 1 base at V and 5 bases at J; junction bases unmatched: 2. CDR3 length: 14 residues. Germline CDR1 LGHNA, CDR2 YSLEER.

Details on this clone: Other DNA sequences in this sample translate to the same CDR3. J is TRBJ1-5 and V is TRBV30, with unresolved D. Trimming took 3 bases from V and 5 from J, leaving 8 bases between them. Germline-derived CDR1 and CDR2 are GTSNPN and SVGIG (reference sequence). The CDR3 runs to 12 residues. CDR3 amino acids: CAWSGVDQPQHF. CDR3 DNA: TGTGCCTGGAGCGGGGTAGATCAGCCCCAGCATTTT.

V gene TRBV30 combines with J gene TRBJ1-1, with TRBD1 matching 9 bases. The CDR3 is 14 residues long. Germline values: CDR1 GTSNPN, CDR2 SVGIG (reference sequence). Unmatched junction bases numbered 6, after V lost 3 bases and J lost 4 bases. The CDR3 DNA reads TGTGCCTGGAGGTCACAGGGGGCAGGCACTGAAGCTTTCTTT. Protein product: CAWRSQGAGTEAFF.

The rearrangement uses TRBV27 and TRBJ2-5, with 7 nucleotides matching TRBD1. This CDR3 region has 15 residues. Germline CDR1 MNHEY, CDR2 SMNVEV (reference sequence). The V and J ends lost 3 bases and 2 bases, in that order; junction bases with no gene match: 6. Here the CDR3 reads CASSFSGQIQETQYF. CDR3 DNA: TGTGCCAGCAGTTTTTCGGGACAGATTCAAGAGACCCAGTACTTC.

In its sample, this clone was seen a few times. This sequence joins TRBV2 and TRBJ2-3; D remains ambiguous. The CDR3 extends over 16 amino acids. Germline-derived CDR1 and CDR2 are SNHLY and FYNNEI. V was trimmed by 4 bases and J by 0 bases, leaving 14 bases between them. CDR3 sequence: CASSALSPFSTDTQYF. CDR3 nucleotides: TGTGCCAGCAGTGCTCTTTCCCCCTTTAGCACAGATACGCAGTATTTT.

By its share, this clone is medium-sized. This chain connects TRBV4-2 to TRBJ2-2; D unclear. This CDR3 spans 17 amino acids. V dropped 2 bases and J dropped 7 bases, with 20 bases sitting between them. The germline gives CDR1 LGHNA, CDR2 YNFKEQ. Written as DNA, the CDR3 is TGTGCCAGCAGCCAACGGCCGCGCGGTCCCACCAACGGGGAGCTGTTTTTT. It yields the protein CASSQRPRGPTNGELFF.

The chain carries TRBV18 and TRBJ2-1, with 9 bases aligning to TRBD2. The CDR3 loop spans 17 amino acids. The J segment lost 4 bases and the V segment lost 3 bases, leaving 10 bases of the junction unmatched. The germline gives CDR1 KGHSH, CDR2 LQKENI. CDR3 residues: CASSPWPSSGTYNEQFF. In DNA, the CDR3 is TGTGCCAGCTCACCTTGGCCTTCTAGCGGGACATACAATGAGCAGTTCTTC. The full variable domain, completed using reference TRBV18 and TRBJ2-1, is NAGVMQNPRHLVRRRGQEARLRCSPMKGHSHVYWYRQLPEEGLKFMVYLQKENIIDESGMPKERFSAEFPKEGPSILRIQQVVRGDSAAYFCASSPWPSSGTYNEQFFGPGTRLTVL.

The chain uses TRBV10-3 and TRBJ2-1; D ambiguous. V was trimmed by 9 bases and J by 1 base, leaving 13 bases between them. Germline CDR1 and CDR2: ENHRY and SYGVKD. This CDR3 contains 14 residues. DNA of the CDR3: TGTGCCATAGGCCAAGCCGCATCCTACAATGAGCAGTTCTTC. It is translated as CAIGQAASYNEQFF.

J is TRBJ1-1 and V is TRBV2; D is uncertain. The CDR3 is made up of 16 amino acids. Germline lookup yields CDR1 SNHLY and CDR2 FYNNEI. Trimming pared 1 base from V and 1 base from J, leaving 13 bases between. CDR3 DNA: TGTGCCAGCAGTGAAGACCAGGACGCCTGGAACACTGAAGCTTTCTTT. It yields the protein CASSEDQDAWNTEAFF.

The gene calls are TRBV11-3 and TRBJ2-5; the D gene is possibly TRBD2 (6 bases). Germline lookup yields CDR1 SGHNT and CDR2 YENEEA. Trimming cost V 3 bases and J 7 bases, with 15 bases left between them. This CDR3 has 14 amino acids. CDR3 nucleotides: TGTGCCAGCAGCTTGCAGGGAGGAAAGGGGACCCAGTACTTC. Translated: CASSLQGGKGTQYF.

J is TRBJ1-2 and V is TRBV12-3 or TRBV12-4; D uncertain. V lost 8 bases, J lost 6 bases, and 16 bases lay in between. The CDR3 runs to 13 residues. CDR3 sequence (DNA): TGTGCCAGCGGTCACTCGGCAGCGGATGGCTACACCTTC. Amino acid sequence: CASGHSAADGYTF.

V is TRBV19 and J is TRBJ1-3; a possible D gene is TRBD1 (6 bases). The germline V and J ends were trimmed by 8 bases and 0 bases, with 11 bases remaining between them. CDR1 and CDR2 (germline): LNHDA, SQIVND (reference sequence). This CDR3 region has 14 residues. For the CDR3, the DNA is TGTGCCAGTGGACGGACAGACTCTGGAAACACCATATATTTT. This encodes CASGRTDSGNTIYF.

The chain is built from TRBV5-4 and TRBJ2-7; 9 nucleotides match TRBD2. The V gene's germline CDR1 is SGHNT and CDR2 YYREEE (reference sequence). V trimming: 4 bases; J trimming: 3 bases; junction bases outside the gene matches: 11. CDR3 length equals 16 residues. CDR3 bases: TGTGCCAGCAGCCCTAGAGCCTTAGCGGGAGACTACGAGCAGTACTTC. Amino acids: CASSPRALAGDYEQYF.

There are a few counts of this clone. V is TRBV5-5 and J is TRBJ2-3; 15 nucleotides align to TRBD2. This CDR3 has 16 amino acids. Germline V CDR1 and CDR2: SGHKS, YYEKEE (reference sequence). V was clipped by 3 bases and J by 3 bases; unmatched bases: 2. The CDR3 nucleotides are TGTGCCAGCAGCTCCGGGACTAGCGGGAGGACAGATACGCAGTATTTT. The encoded protein is CASSSGTSGRTDTQYF.

The chain couples TRBV4-2 to TRBJ1-2; D is ambiguous. CDR1 and CDR2 from the germline V gene are LGHNA and YNFKEQ. The CDR3 has 12 amino acids. With 4 bases removed from V and 0 bases from J, the gap between germline ends came to 3 bases. CDR3: CASSRSNYGYTF. The DNA of the CDR3 is TGTGCCAGCAGCCGATCTAACTATGGCTACACCTTC.

V is TRBV11-2 and J is TRBJ2-1; 8 bases map to TRBD2. This CDR3 has 16 amino acids. Germline assignment: CDR1 SGHAT and CDR2 FQNNGV. With 5 bases clipped from V and 4 bases from J, the junction kept 10 bases outside the gene matches. The CDR3 DNA is TGTGCCAGCAGCCTCCTATCTAGCGGGCATTACAATGAGCAGTTCTTC. It is translated as CASSLLSSGHYNEQFF. Looking up the rest from reference TRBV11-2 and TRBJ2-1 gives the full variable domain: EAGVAQSPRYKIIEKRQSVAFWCNPISGHATLYWYQQILGQGPKLLIQFQNNGVVDDSQLPKDRFSAERLKGVDSTLKIQPAKLEDSAVYLCASSLLSSGHYNEQFFGPGTRLTVL.

The chain links TRBV6-5 to TRBJ2-7, with a possible D match to TRBD2 (6 bases). The germline V gene has CDR1 MNHEY and CDR2 SVGAGI. The CDR3 totals 13 residues. Trimming cost V 4 bases and J 2 bases, with 9 bases left between them. The CDR3 region is CASSFSGPYEQYF. In DNA, the CDR3 is TGTGCCAGCAGTTTTAGCGGCCCCTACGAGCAGTACTTC.

V gene TRBV5-8 combines with J gene TRBJ2-5, with 9 bases aligning to TRBD1. This CDR3 spans 16 amino acids. Trimming cost V 4 bases and J 3 bases; bases outside gene matches: 10. Looked up from germline, CDR1 is SGHTS and CDR2 is YDEGEE. As DNA, the CDR3 is TGTGCCAGCAGCCCCGGGACAGGGCGGAAAAAAGAGACCCAGTACTTC. Residues: CASSPGTGRKKETQYF.

The V gene is TRBV7-9, the J gene TRBJ2-7, with D possibly matching TRBD1 (6 bases). CDR3 length: 17 residues. The germline V gene has CDR1 SEHNR and CDR2 FQNEAQ (reference sequence). Deletions cut 5 bases from V and 2 bases from J, with 22 bases between. This CDR3 reads CASSAPRSTGTPYEQYF. CDR3 sequence (DNA): TGTGCCAGCAGCGCACCACGCTCTACCGGGACACCCTACGAGCAGTACTTC.

The chain links TRBV6-5 to TRBJ2-7; D unresolved. V lost 7 bases to trimming and J lost 5 bases, with 15 bases between them. Germline CDR1 and CDR2: MNHEY and SVGAGI. CDR3 length: 13 amino acids. The DNA for the CDR3 is TGTGCCAGCACCAAAACGAGAGGCCACGAGCAGTACTTC. The encoded protein is CASTKTRGHEQYF.

This chain uses TRBV7-3 with TRBJ2-2; TRBD1 matches at 10 bases. CDR3 length: 16 residues. Trimming cost V 2 bases and J 5 bases; bases outside gene matches: 5. Looked up from germline, CDR1 is SGHTA and CDR2 is FQGTGA. The DNA of the CDR3 is TGTGCCAGCAGCTTATGGACAGGGGGTTCAACCGGGGAGCTGTTTTTT. Protein: CASSLWTGGSTGELFF.

This rearrangement joins TRBV18 to TRBJ2-1; the match to TRBD2 covers 12 bases. This CDR3 comprises 16 residues. Germline CDR1 and CDR2: KGHSH and LQKENI. J was trimmed by 8 bases and V by 4 bases; bases with no gene match: 9. The CDR3 DNA reads TGTGCCAGCTCACAGACTAGCGGGGGCGTCGGGGATGAGCAGTTCTTC. Its protein is CASSQTSGGVGDEQFF.

This clone appeared a single time. The genes are TRBV2 and TRBJ2-1; 10 positions agree with TRBD2. V lost 8 bases and J lost 7; bases outside the gene matches: 11. CDR3 length: 15 residues. Germline CDR1 is SNHLY and CDR2 is FYNNEI. The CDR3 DNA sequence: TGTGCCAGCCGGGCTTTAGCGGGAGGTGAGAATGAGCAGTTCTTC. It specifies CASRALAGGENEQFF.